The 4 T cell receptor beta chains reported below all come from one sample, sequenced in a study of beta chain features in type 1 diabetes. All of the isolated RNA was reverse transcribed, so expressed TCRB transcripts were sequenced. TCRdb keeps only in-frame clones here, not all; method: immunoSEQ multiplex PCR. The table lists roughly 170,000 clones, approximately 13% of them singletons. The specimen sequenced was central memory CD4+ T cells from blood. All receptors come from a woman aged 18-30 years in good health.

J is TRBJ1-3 and V is TRBV27; D gene unclear. The CDR3 runs to 15 residues. Germline CDR1 MNHEY, CDR2 SMNVEV (reference sequence). Trimming stripped 2 bases from V and 3 bases from J, with 11 bases between. The CDR3 region is CASSLGPGYGNTIYF. The DNA for the CDR3 is TGTGCCAGCAGTTTAGGGCCGGGGTATGGAAACACCATATATTTT.

This clone was seen a few times. The junction departs from germline at one end; a sequencing error may be responsible. V is TRBV5-4 and J is TRBJ2-5; TRBD2 matches at 12 bases. There are 15 residues in the CDR3. Germline CDR1 is SGHNT and CDR2 is YYREEE (reference sequence). The CDR3 here is CASSSRLAGEETQYF. The CDR3 nucleotides are TGTGCCAGTAGCTCCAGACTAGCGGGAGAAGAGACCCAGTACTTC. Based on the CDR3 plus reference TRBV5-4 and TRBJ2-5, the full variable domain is ETGVTQSPTHLIKTRGQQVTLRCSSQSGHNTVSWYQQALGQGPQFIFQYYREEENGRGNFPPRFSGLQFPNYSSELNVNALELDDSALYLCASSSRLAGEETQYFGPGTRLLVL.

The CDR3 spells CSVNPGQWFNEQFF. The CDR3 nucleotides are TGCAGCGTCAACCCGGGACAGTGGTTCAATGAGCAGTTCTTC. V usage is TRBV29-1 and J usage is TRBJ2-1; 7 bases align to TRBD1. Looked up from germline, CDR1 is SQVTM and CDR2 is ANQGSEA. The CDR3 is 14 amino acids. The ends lost 6 bases at V and 6 bases at J; junction bases unmatched: 11.

This clone was observed a handful of times. This sequence joins TRBV4-3 and TRBJ2-5; 7 nucleotides match TRBD2. Germline V gene lookup returns CDR1 LGHNA and CDR2 YSLEER. The CDR3 loop spans 15 amino acids. V shed 3 bases and J 0 bases; nucleotides not matched to a gene: 4. The chain's CDR3 is CASSHASGYQETQYF. In nucleotides, the CDR3 is TGCGCCAGCAGCCATGCTAGCGGATACCAAGAGACCCAGTACTTC.